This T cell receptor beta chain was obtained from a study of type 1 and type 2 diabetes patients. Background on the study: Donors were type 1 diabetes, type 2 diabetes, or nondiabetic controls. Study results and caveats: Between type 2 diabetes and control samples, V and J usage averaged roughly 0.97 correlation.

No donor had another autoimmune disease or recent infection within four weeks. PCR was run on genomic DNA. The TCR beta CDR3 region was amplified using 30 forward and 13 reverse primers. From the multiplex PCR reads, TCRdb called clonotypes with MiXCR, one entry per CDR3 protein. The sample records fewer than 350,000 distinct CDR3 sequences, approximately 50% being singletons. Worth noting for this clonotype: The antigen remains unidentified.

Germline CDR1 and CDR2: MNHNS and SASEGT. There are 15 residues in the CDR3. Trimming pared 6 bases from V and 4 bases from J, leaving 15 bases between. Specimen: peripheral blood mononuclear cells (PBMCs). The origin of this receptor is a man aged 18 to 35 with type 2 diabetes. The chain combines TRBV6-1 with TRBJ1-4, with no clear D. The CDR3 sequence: CASSESPGFNEKLFF. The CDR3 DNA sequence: TGTGCCAGCAGCGAAAGCCCGGGATTTAATGAAAAACTGTTTTTT.